This TCR beta chain was identified in a study of T-cell reconstitution after alpha-beta-depleted transplantation in children. It was with unique molecular identifiers that the TCRbeta library was prepared. From the PCR reads, TCRdb called clonotypes with MiXCR, one entry per CDR3 protein. The table includes almost 400,000 distinct CDR3 sequences, roughly 22% detected once. Sequenced material: PBMCs from the stem cell graft donor, taken from the stem cell graft. This sequence originates from a human donor who donated a stem cell graft to a child with acute myeloid leukemia.

The CDR3 bases are TGTGCCAGCAGCTTATGGGGGCGAACTGAAGCTTTCTTT. Protein: CASSLWGRTEAFF. This chain uses TRBV5-6 with TRBJ1-1; D is perhaps TRBD1 (6 bases). Germline-derived CDR1 and CDR2 are SGHDT and YYEEEE. Trimming removed 2 bases at V and 5 bases at J, with 10 bases between. This CDR3 comprises 13 residues. Using reference TRBV5-6 and TRBJ1-1 for the parts outside the CDR3, the full variable domain is DAGVTQSPTHLIKTRGQQVTLRCSPKSGHDTVSWYQQALGQGPQFIFQYYEEEERQRGNFPDRFSGHQFPNYSSELNVNALLLGDSALYLCASSLWGRTEAFFGQGTRLTVV.